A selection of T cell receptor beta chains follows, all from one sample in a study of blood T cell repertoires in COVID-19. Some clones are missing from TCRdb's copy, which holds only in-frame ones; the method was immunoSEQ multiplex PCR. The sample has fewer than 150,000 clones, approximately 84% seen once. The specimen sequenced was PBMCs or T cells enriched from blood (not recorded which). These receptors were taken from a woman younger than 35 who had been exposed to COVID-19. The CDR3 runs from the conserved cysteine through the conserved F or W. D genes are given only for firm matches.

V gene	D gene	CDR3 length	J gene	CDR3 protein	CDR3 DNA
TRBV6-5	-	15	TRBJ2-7	CASSYGPLKYYEQYF	TGTGCCAGCAGTTACGGCCCTCTTAAATACTACGAGCAGTACTTC
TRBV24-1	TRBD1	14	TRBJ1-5	CATSEGDRYQPQHF	TGTGCCACCAGTGAGGGGGACAGGTATCAGCCCCAGCATTTT
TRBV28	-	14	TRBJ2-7	CASSFGDTTYEQYF	TGTGCCAGCAGTTTTGGGGACACAACCTACGAGCAGTACTTC
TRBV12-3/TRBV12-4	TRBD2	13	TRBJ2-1	CASTIAGAGEQFF	TGTGCCAGCACCATAGCGGGAGCAGGCGAGCAGTTCTTC
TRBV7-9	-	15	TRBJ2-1	CASSLEGDGYNEQFF	TGTGCCAGCAGCTTAGAGGGGGACGGATACAATGAGCAGTTCTTC
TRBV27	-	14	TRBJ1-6	CASSLGPPLAPLHF	TGTGCCAGCAGTTTGGGGCCCCCATTGGCACCCCTCCACTTT
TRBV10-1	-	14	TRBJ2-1	CASSERTWGDEQFF	TGCGCCAGCAGTGAGAGGACTTGGGGTGATGAGCAGTTCTTC
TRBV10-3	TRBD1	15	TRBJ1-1	CAISEPGQLGTEAFF	TGTGCCATCAGTGAGCCGGGACAGTTGGGCACTGAAGCTTTCTTT
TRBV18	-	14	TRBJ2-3	CASSPSLFLDTQYF	TGTGCCAGCTCACCGTCCTTGTTCCTCGATACGCAGTATTTT
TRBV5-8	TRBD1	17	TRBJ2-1	CASSLSTTTGGHNEQFF	TGTGCCAGCAGCTTATCAACCACGACAGGGGGCCACAATGAGCAGTTCTTC